This T cell receptor beta chain is drawn from a study of spatial heterogeneity in lung cancer. Looking at the study overall: Detection consistently yielded more beta chains than alpha chains. More than 8.5 raw reads, on average, carried each unique TCR and UMI combination.

This clonotype was seen only a few times. Described time point: sample taken at primary tumor resection. Unsorted samples of tumor, nontumor lung or frozen PBMC had their whole RNA sequenced. CDR3 length: 15 amino acids. Germline CDR1 is SQVTM and CDR2 is ANQGSEA. Trimming stripped 5 bases from V and 1 base from J, with 17 bases between. TCRdb fed the 5' RACE reads into MiXCR, producing one record per CDR3 protein. This sample has some 100,000 distinct CDR3 sequences, with approximately 12% found just once. This TCR was sampled from a male donor with early-stage non-small cell lung cancer. The sample consisted of PBMCs, taken at surgery. J is TRBJ1-1 and V is TRBV29-1; D ambiguous. CDR3 nucleotides: TGCAGCGTTCAAGGACCTGGGATAGGGAACACTGAAGCTTTCTTT. It is translated as CSVQGPGIGNTEAFF. Looking up the rest from reference TRBV29-1 and TRBJ1-1 gives the full variable domain: SAVISQKPSRDICQRGTSLTIQCQVDSQVTMMFWYRQQPGQSLTLIATANQGSEATYESGFVIDKFPISRPNLTFSTLTVSNMSPEDSSIYLCSVQGPGIGNTEAFFGQGTRLTVV.